This T cell receptor beta chain derives from a study of blood T cells in healthy people across ages. The extraction recovered at least 6 micrograms of total RNA per sample. Study-wide findings and caveats: Comparison with aged donors showed that long-lived donors had more naive CD4+ cells and higher diversity. Unsorted PBMCs blocked a conclusive comparison of naive and antigen-experienced cells.

Worth noting for this clonotype: Its target is unknown.

Primers used in a second PCR of roughly 6 to 11 cycles were a sample-barcoded 5' primer and a J-beta primer mix. Each cDNA molecule received a tag from a template-switch adaptor that had 12 random nucleotides. TCRdb reanalysed the 5' RACE reads using MiXCR and keeps one entry per CDR3 protein. Among about 1,500,000 distinct CDR3 sequences listed, approximately 28% were seen once. The sample comprised blood. The TCR comes from a woman in her twenties or thirties in good health.

CDR3 in amino acids: CATSVRSGELFF. CDR3 nucleotide sequence: TGTGCCACCAGTGTTAGGTCCGGGGAGCTGTTTTTT. The J gene is TRBJ2-2, the V gene TRBV24-1; D remains ambiguous. This CDR3 comprises 12 residues. V dropped 5 bases and J dropped 6 bases, with 6 bases sitting between them. Looked up from germline, CDR1 is KGHDR and CDR2 is SFDVKD.